This TCR beta chain was identified in a study of T cell responses to AZD1222 COVID-19 vaccine. Overall study context: Second-dose intervals near 4 or 12 weeks were combined.

On this clone: Its antigen is unknown.

General study findings and limits: Baseline testing showed seropositivity in only 6 or 7 AZD1222 recipients. The reported proportion of spike-specific TCRs targeting unmutated variant regions was nearly half. There were repertoire samples only from the period after the peak T cell response.

Here immunoSEQ multiplex PCR was the method, and the copy in TCRdb shows in-frame clones only, minus some. The profile shows approximately 92,000 clones, around 84% of them singletons. Sequences were derived from peripheral blood, sampled on day 0 of AZD1222 vaccination. This TCR was sampled from an adult in good health.

The CDR3 loop reads CASRGDRSGNQPQHF. The CDR3 DNA reads TGTGCCAGCAGGGGAGACAGGTCGGGAAATCAGCCCCAGCATTTT. V gene TRBV6-5 combines with J gene TRBJ1-5; possible D gene TRBD1, 6 bases. CDR1 is MNHEY and CDR2 is SVGAGI in the germline V gene. V was shortened by 6 bases and J by 4 bases, with 16 bases between the two germline ends. CDR3 size: 15 residues.